This T cell receptor (beta chain) was obtained from a study of T-cell reconstitution after alpha-beta-depleted transplantation in children. This CDR3 has 15 amino acids. With V trimmed by 3 bases and J by 6 bases, 6 bases remained unmatched. Germline V CDR1 and CDR2: SGHNT, YYREEE (reference sequence). Unique molecular identifiers were used to barcode this TCRbeta library. TCRdb re-derived calls from the PCR reads in MiXCR, one entry per CDR3 protein. In the table there are 450,000 to 600,000 distinct CDR3 sequences, roughly 18% of which are singletons. Sequencing was performed on PBMCs from the stem cell graft donor, taken from the stem cell graft. The rearrangement links TRBV5-4 to TRBJ2-5; TRBD2 aligns across 12 bases. This sequence originates from a human donor who donated a stem cell graft to a child with acute lymphoblastic leukemia. The CDR3 nucleotides read TGTGCCAGCAGCTCCCTAGCGGGAGGGCCGCAGACCCAGTACTTC. Its translation: CASSSLAGGPQTQYF.